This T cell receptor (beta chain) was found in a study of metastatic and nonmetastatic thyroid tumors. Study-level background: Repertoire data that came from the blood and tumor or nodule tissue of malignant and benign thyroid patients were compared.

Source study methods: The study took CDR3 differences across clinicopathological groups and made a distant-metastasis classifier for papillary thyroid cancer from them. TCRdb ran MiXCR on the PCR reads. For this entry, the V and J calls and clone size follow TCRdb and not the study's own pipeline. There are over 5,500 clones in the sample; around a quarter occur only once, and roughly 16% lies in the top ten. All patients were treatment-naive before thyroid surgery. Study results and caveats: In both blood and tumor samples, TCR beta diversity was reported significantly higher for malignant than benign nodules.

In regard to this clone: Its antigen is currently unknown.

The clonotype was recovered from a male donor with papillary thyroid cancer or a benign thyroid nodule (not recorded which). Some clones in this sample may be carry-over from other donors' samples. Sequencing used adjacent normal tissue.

The DNA of the CDR3 is TGTGCCAGCAGCTTATTTCGTGCTGGGTGGGGCGGTCGGGAGCAGTTCTTC. Its protein product is CASSLFRAGWGGREQFF. The chain joins TRBV11-2 to TRBJ2-1; TRBD1 might be the D (5 bases). CDR1 is SGHAT and CDR2 is FQNNGV in the germline V gene. The V end lost 2 bases, the J end lost 10 bases, and 24 bases lay between the germline ends. This CDR3 is 17 amino acids long. Drawing the rest from reference TRBV11-2 and TRBJ2-1, the complete variable domain is EAGVAQSPRYKIIEKRQSVAFWCNPISGHATLYWYQQILGQGPKLLIQFQNNGVVDDSQLPKDRFSAERLKGVDSTLKIQPAKLEDSAVYLCASSLFRAGWGGREQFFGPGTRLTVL.